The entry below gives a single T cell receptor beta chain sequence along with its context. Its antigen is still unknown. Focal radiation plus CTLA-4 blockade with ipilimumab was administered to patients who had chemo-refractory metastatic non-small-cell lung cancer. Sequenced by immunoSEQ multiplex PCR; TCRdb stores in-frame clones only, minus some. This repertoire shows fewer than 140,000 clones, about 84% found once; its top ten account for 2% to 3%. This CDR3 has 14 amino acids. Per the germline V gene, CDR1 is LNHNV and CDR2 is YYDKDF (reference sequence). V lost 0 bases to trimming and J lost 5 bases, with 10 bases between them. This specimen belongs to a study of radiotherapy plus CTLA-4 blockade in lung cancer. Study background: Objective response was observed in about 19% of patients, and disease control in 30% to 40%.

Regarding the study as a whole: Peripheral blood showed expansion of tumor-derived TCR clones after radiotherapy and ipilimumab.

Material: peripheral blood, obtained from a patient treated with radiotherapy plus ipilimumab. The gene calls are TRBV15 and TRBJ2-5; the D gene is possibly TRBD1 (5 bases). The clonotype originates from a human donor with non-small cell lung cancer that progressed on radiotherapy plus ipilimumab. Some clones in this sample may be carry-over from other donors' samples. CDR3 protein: CATSRDRVEETQYF. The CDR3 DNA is TGTGCCACCAGCAGAGACAGGGTGGAGGAGACCCAGTACTTC. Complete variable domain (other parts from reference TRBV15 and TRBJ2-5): DAMVIQNPRYQVTQFGKPVTLSCSQTLNHNVMYWYQQKSSQAPKLLFHYYDKDFNNEADTPDNFQSRRPNTSFCFLDIRSPGLGDTAMYLCATSRDRVEETQYFGPGTRLLVL.